Presented here are 27 T cell receptor beta chains from one specimen sequenced in a study of T cells in Graves' hyperthyroidism and ophthalmopathy. RNA transcripts provided the source from which TCR beta CDR3 regions were amplified. A first-round RT-PCR of the TCR CDR3 used the HTBI primer set. TCRdb itself ran the multiplex PCR reads through MiXCR, one entry per CDR3 protein. In the table there are 350,000 or so distinct CDR3 sequences, roughly 20% of which are singletons. The sample consisted of blood. The origin of the receptors is a woman between 45 and 65 years old with Graves' hyperthyroidism.

This clonotype was observed a few times. V is TRBV20-1 and J is TRBJ2-3; D remains unclear. CDR1 is DFQATT and CDR2 is SNEGSKA in the germline V gene (reference sequence). V was cut by 3 bases and J by 6 bases, with 4 bases left in between. The CDR3 length is 10 residues. In DNA form, the CDR3 reads TGCAGTGCTAGTTTTGATACGCAGTATTTT. It codes for CSASFDTQYF.

This clonotype was detected ten times or more. The rearrangement links TRBV12-3 or TRBV12-4 to TRBJ1-2; weak D call: TRBD1 (5 bases). The CDR3 covers 15 residues. V dropped 5 bases and J dropped 2 bases, with 15 bases sitting between them. Here the CDR3 reads CASSPPRETNYGYTF. The CDR3 DNA reads as TGTGCCAGCAGTCCGCCCAGGGAGACGAACTATGGCTACACCTTC.

This clonotype was counted at least ten times. The chain combines TRBV28 with TRBJ2-7, with a tentative D call TRBD2 (5 bases). The CDR3 runs to 12 residues. V was shortened by 6 bases and J by 4 bases, with 10 bases between the two germline ends. Per the germline V gene, CDR1 is MDHEN and CDR2 is SYDVKM. CDR3 in DNA: TGTGCCAGCAGACAAGGACTGTACGAGCAGTACTTC. This translates into CASRQGLYEQYF.

This clonotype turned up a few times. The rearrangement uses TRBV20-1 and TRBJ2-7, with D unclear. The V gene lost 1 base and the J gene lost 6 bases, with 10 bases spanning the gap. Looked up from germline, CDR1 is DFQATT and CDR2 is SNEGSKA (reference sequence). This CDR3 is 12 amino acids long. The CDR3 is CSARGSSAEQYF. The CDR3 nucleotides read TGCAGTGCTAGAGGCAGCTCCGCCGAGCAGTACTTC.

This clonotype is a singleton in its sample. CDR3 nucleotide sequence: TGTGCCAGCTCACCACCGGACAGGGGAATACGAGGCTACACCTTC. Translated: CASSPPDRGIRGYTF. This chain uses TRBV18 with TRBJ1-2; 9 bases align to TRBD1. This CDR3 has 15 residues. Germline V gives CDR1 KGHSH, CDR2 LQKENI. The J segment lost 8 bases and the V segment lost 0 bases, leaving 7 bases of the junction unmatched.

The chain employs TRBV29-1 and TRBJ2-7; TRBD2 matches at 13 bases. CDR1 is SQVTM and CDR2 is ANQGSEA in the germline V gene. The CDR3 extends over 15 amino acids. The V gene end was trimmed by 6 bases and the J gene end by 3 bases; junction bases not matched to a gene: 8. Written as DNA, the CDR3 is TGCAGCGTAGCAGGACTAGCGGGAGCCAACTACGAGCAGTACTTC. Its translation: CSVAGLAGANYEQYF.

This clonotype was seen at least ten times. The chain combines TRBV2 with TRBJ1-1; possibly TRBD1 for D (5 bases). In germline, CDR1 is SNHLY, CDR2 FYNNEI. The CDR3 runs to 15 residues. V dropped 3 bases and J dropped 3 bases, with 14 bases sitting between them. The CDR3 region is CASSEGVGGDTEAFF. CDR3 DNA sequence: TGTGCCAGCAGTGAGGGTGTTGGGGGGGACACTGAAGCTTTCTTT.

The table lists this clonotype with many counts. The V gene is TRBV20-1, the J gene TRBJ1-1; TRBD1 matches at 8 bases. The germline V gene encodes CDR1 DFQATT and CDR2 SNEGSKA (reference sequence). The CDR3 has 15 amino acids. V shed 3 bases and J 7 bases; nucleotides not matched to a gene: 13. The chain's CDR3 is CSASALQGGEREAFF. In nucleotides, the CDR3 is TGCAGTGCTAGTGCCCTACAGGGGGGCGAACGTGAAGCTTTCTTT.

This clonotype came up many times. The chain is built from TRBV2 and TRBJ1-5, with a tentative D call TRBD1 (5 bases). Per germline, CDR1 SNHLY and CDR2 FYNNEI. The ends were cut back, 4 bases at V and 4 bases at J, with 8 bases in the middle. The CDR3 has 13 amino acids. In DNA form, the CDR3 reads TGTGCCAGCAGTGGGGACGGGAATCAGCCCCAGCATTTT. This codes for CASSGDGNQPQHF.

This clonotype occurred many times. The CDR3 loop reads CSARRAGGNTGELFF. CDR3 coding DNA: TGCAGTGCCCGTCGGGCGGGGGGTAACACCGGGGAGCTGTTTTTT. J is TRBJ2-2 and V is TRBV20-1; 8 bases are shared with TRBD2. Germline CDR1 DFQATT, CDR2 SNEGSKA (reference sequence). CDR3 length equals 15 residues. J was trimmed by 2 bases and V by 6 bases; bases with no gene match: 8.

This clonotype has only one observation. A much larger clonotype is one base distant, so this may be a read error. The chain combines TRBV18 with TRBJ2-3; 12 bases match TRBD2. Germline assignment: CDR1 KGHSH and CDR2 LQKENI. The CDR3 length is 15 residues. The CDR3 region has the DNA TGTACCAGCTCACAACTAGCGGGGGGCCAAGATACGCAGTATTTT. It encodes CTSSQLAGGQDTQYF.

This clonotype was found a few times. This chain joins TRBV18 and TRBJ2-1; TRBD1 is a possible D gene (6 bases). Deletions cut 3 bases from V and 2 bases from J, with 8 bases between. The CDR3 has 14 amino acids. CDR1 and CDR2 from the germline V gene are KGHSH and LQKENI. The DNA of the CDR3 is TGTGCCAGCTCACCCGGACAGACCTACAATGAGCAGTTCTTC. Its protein is CASSPGQTYNEQFF.

CDR3 residues: CASSQEAGGRRDYEQYF. In DNA form, the CDR3 reads TGTGCCAGCAGCCAAGAAGCCGGGGGGAGACGGGATTACGAGCAGTACTTC. The chain links TRBV4-2 to TRBJ2-7, with TRBD2 matching over 7 bases. Germline V gene lookup returns CDR1 LGHNA and CDR2 YNFKEQ. V dropped 0 bases and J dropped 4; count of bases not matched to a gene: 12. The CDR3 is 17 amino acids.

This clonotype was observed a handful of times. V and J are TRBV20-1 and TRBJ2-5, with 13 bases fitting TRBD2. Per the germline V gene, CDR1 is DFQATT and CDR2 is SNEGSKA (reference sequence). The CDR3 is 15 amino acids. V gave up 6 bases and J gave up 4 bases; unmatched junction bases: 8. The CDR3 sequence is CSATSGLAGLETQYF. The DNA of the CDR3 is TGCAGTGCGACCTCGGGACTAGCGGGATTAGAGACCCAGTACTTC.

There are a few counts of this clonotype. The V gene is TRBV19, the J gene TRBJ1-5; 8 bases align to TRBD1. This CDR3 has 17 amino acids. Germline V gives CDR1 LNHDA, CDR2 SQIVND (reference sequence). The ends lost 6 bases at V and 2 bases at J; junction bases unmatched: 12. CDR3 in DNA: TGTGCCAGTAGGAGCGGACAGGGCTTAGGTCGCAATCAGCCCCAGCATTTT. Residues: CASRSGQGLGRNQPQHF. Based on the CDR3 plus reference TRBV19 and TRBJ1-5, the full variable domain is DGGITQSPKYLFRKEGQNVTLSCEQNLNHDAMYWYRQDPGQGLRLIYYSQIVNDFQKGDIAEGYSVSREKKESFPLTVTSAQKNPTAFYLCASRSGQGLGRNQPQHFGDGTRLSIL.

The chain uses TRBV5-1 and TRBJ2-5, with 12 bases matching TRBD2. CDR1 and CDR2 from the germline V gene are SGHRS and YFSETQ. The trim removed 4 bases at V and 3 bases at J, leaving 4 bases unmatched. There are 15 residues in the CDR3. The CDR3 here is CASSPRTSGKETQYF. DNA of the CDR3: TGCGCCAGCAGCCCCCGGACTAGCGGGAAAGAGACCCAGTACTTC.

This clonotype was observed many times. The V call is TRBV3-1, the J call TRBJ1-2; D is ambiguous. V was clipped by 0 bases and J by 4 bases, with 12 bases between them. The CDR3 has 15 amino acids. CDR1 is LGHDT, CDR2 YNNKEL, per germline (reference sequence). The CDR3 DNA reads TGTGCCAGCAGCCAAGATATGGCAGGCCTCTATGGCTACACCTTC. Translation gives CASSQDMAGLYGYTF.

This clonotype was counted at least ten times. The chain carries TRBV18 and TRBJ1-4; D call uncertain. This CDR3 region has 13 residues. CDR1 and CDR2 from the germline V gene are KGHSH and LQKENI. The V and J ends lost 1 base and 4 bases respectively, with 4 bases between them. For the CDR3, the DNA is TGTGCCAGCTCACCACAGAATAATGAAAAACTGTTTTTT. Protein: CASSPQNNEKLFF.

The chain employs TRBV4-2 and TRBJ2-1, with 9 bases lining up with TRBD1. The CDR3 loop spans 17 amino acids. The germline gives CDR1 LGHNA, CDR2 YNFKEQ. After removal of 1 base from V and 1 base from J, the junction contained 5 bases not matched to a gene. CDR3 sequence: CASSQGSDRGSYNEQFF. The CDR3 coding sequence is TGTGCCAGCAGCCAAGGATCGGACAGGGGATCCTACAATGAGCAGTTCTTC.

The genes are TRBV11-2 and TRBJ2-3; 10 bases map to TRBD1. From germline, CDR1 is SGHAT and CDR2 FQNNGV. The CDR3 runs 17 residues. Trimming took 10 bases from V and 2 from J; bases not matched to a gene: 15. The CDR3 loop is CANSHTGTGAFTDTQYF. CDR3 bases: TGTGCCAATAGTCATACCGGGACAGGGGCTTTCACAGATACGCAGTATTTT.

This clonotype has a count of ten or more. The chain recombines TRBV3-1 with TRBJ2-1; D gene ambiguous. From germline, CDR1 is LGHDT and CDR2 YNNKEL (reference sequence). The CDR3 covers 14 residues. Trimming took 2 bases from V and 0 from J, leaving 5 bases between them. The CDR3 DNA reads as TGTGCCAGCAGCCAAATGAGCTCCTACAATGAGCAGTTCTTC. Protein: CASSQMSSYNEQFF.

The table lists this clonotype with a few counts. This chain links TRBV28 with TRBJ1-6; D is possibly TRBD1 (5 bases). V gave up 7 bases and J gave up 4 bases, with 11 bases separating them. The CDR3 covers 14 residues. The V gene's germline CDR1 is MDHEN and CDR2 SYDVKM. The CDR3 sequence is CASTPGLYNSPLHF. The CDR3 DNA reads as TGTGCCAGCACCCCGGGGCTTTATAATTCACCCCTCCACTTT.

The gene calls are TRBV7-9 and TRBJ2-7; 7 positions match TRBD1. The CDR3 runs 12 residues. Trimming took 5 bases from V and 10 from J; bases not matched to a gene: 8. Germline V gives CDR1 SEHNR, CDR2 FQNEAQ (reference sequence). The CDR3 nucleotides are TGTGCCAGCAGCCTCGGACAGGCCGATCAGTACTTC. Translating it yields CASSLGQADQYF.

This chain links TRBV20-1 with TRBJ2-7, with a possible D match to TRBD1 (5 bases). The germline CDR1 and CDR2 sequences are DFQATT and SNEGSKA (reference sequence). V was cut by 1 base and J by 5 bases, with 12 bases left in between. This CDR3 is 13 amino acids long. CDR3 protein: CSARGGGSHEQYF. In DNA, the CDR3 is TGCAGTGCTAGAGGGGGCGGTTCCCACGAGCAGTACTTC.

This clonotype was observed at least ten times. The chain has TRBV27 and TRBJ2-2, with D perhaps TRBD2 (6 bases). Trimming took off 3 bases at V and 4 bases at J, with 12 bases between the two ends. Germline assignment: CDR1 MNHEY and CDR2 SMNVEV (reference sequence). The CDR3 extends over 15 amino acids. The CDR3 DNA is TGTGCCAGCAGTTTGGGCGGGGTGGTCACCGGGGAGCTGTTTTTT. Its protein is CASSLGGVVTGELFF.

The V call is TRBV6-1, the J call TRBJ1-1; 9 nucleotides line up with TRBD1. From germline, CDR1 is MNHNS and CDR2 SASEGT. J lost 12 bases, V lost 5 bases, and 4 bases had no gene match. The CDR3 has 11 amino acids. The CDR3 spells CASSRTGETFF. The CDR3 nucleotides are TGTGCCAGCAGTCGGACAGGGGAGACTTTCTTT.

This chain uses TRBV30 with TRBJ2-2; TRBD1 matches at 8 bases. Trimming cost V 5 bases and J 4 bases; bases outside gene matches: 6. Germline V gene sequence: CDR1 GTSNPN, CDR2 SVGIG (reference sequence). The CDR3 length is 14 residues. The CDR3 reads CAWAQGATTGELFF. CDR3 sequence (DNA): TGTGCCTGGGCCCAGGGGGCGACCACCGGGGAGCTGTTTTTT.